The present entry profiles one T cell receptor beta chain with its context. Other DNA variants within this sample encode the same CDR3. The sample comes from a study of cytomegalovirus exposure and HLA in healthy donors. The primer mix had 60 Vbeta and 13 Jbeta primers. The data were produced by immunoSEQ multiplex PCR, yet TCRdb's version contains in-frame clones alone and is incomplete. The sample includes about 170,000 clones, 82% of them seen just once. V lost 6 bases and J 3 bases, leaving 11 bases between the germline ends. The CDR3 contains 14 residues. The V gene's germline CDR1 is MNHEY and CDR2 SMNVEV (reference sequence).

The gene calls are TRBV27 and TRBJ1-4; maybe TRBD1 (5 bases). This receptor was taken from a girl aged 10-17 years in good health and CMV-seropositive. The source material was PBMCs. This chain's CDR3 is CASRPGVANEKLFF. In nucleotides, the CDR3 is TGTGCCAGCAGGCCGGGGGTGGCTAATGAAAAACTGTTTTTT.